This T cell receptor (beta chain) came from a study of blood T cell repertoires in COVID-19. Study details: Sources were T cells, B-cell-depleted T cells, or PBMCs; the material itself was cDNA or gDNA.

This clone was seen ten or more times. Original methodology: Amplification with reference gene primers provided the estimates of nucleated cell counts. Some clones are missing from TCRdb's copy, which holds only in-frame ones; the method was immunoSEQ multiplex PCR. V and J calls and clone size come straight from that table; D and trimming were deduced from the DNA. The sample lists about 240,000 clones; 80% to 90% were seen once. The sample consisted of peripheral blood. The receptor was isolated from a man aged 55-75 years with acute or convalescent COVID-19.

The CDR3 bases are TGTGCCAGCAGTTTAGGTAGCGGGAGGGTCCCCACCGGGGAGCTGTTTTTT. Protein product: CASSLGSGRVPTGELFF. The rearrangement links TRBV27 to TRBJ2-2; TRBD2 aligns across 11 bases. Germline CDR1 reads MNHEY; CDR2 reads SMNVEV (reference sequence). CDR3 length equals 17 residues. Losses at the gene ends were 2 bases for V and 4 bases for J; bases not matched to a gene: 6.